This entry concerns a single TCR beta chain. Antigen unknown. This sample is drawn from a study of T cell responses to AZD1222 COVID-19 vaccine. At the level of the study: Second-dose groups at about 4 or about 12 weeks were pooled. Study results and limitations: Donor demographics were predominantly white British with a female majority; clonal diversity may be underestimated. With two AZD1222 doses given, Spike-specific TCR breadth and depth both rose. Researchers report vaccine-associated CD4 TCRs spanning spike, with dominance at 160-218 and 743-854.

The germline V gene has CDR1 LNHNV and CDR2 YYDKDF (reference sequence). CDR3 length: 15 residues. J gave up 7 bases and V 3 bases, and 4 bases lay outside the gene matches. Sequenced by immunoSEQ multiplex PCR; TCRdb stores in-frame clones only, minus some. The sample shows 150,000 to 190,000 clones, 90% of them seen only once. The sequencing here drew on peripheral blood, taken on day 0 of AZD1222 vaccination. The V gene is TRBV15, the J gene TRBJ2-1, with 12 bases identical to TRBD2. The receptor's source is an adult in good health. The CDR3 DNA follows: TGTGCCACCAGCAGGAAGCTAGCGGGAGGGAATGAGCAGTTCTTC. This translates into CATSRKLAGGNEQFF.